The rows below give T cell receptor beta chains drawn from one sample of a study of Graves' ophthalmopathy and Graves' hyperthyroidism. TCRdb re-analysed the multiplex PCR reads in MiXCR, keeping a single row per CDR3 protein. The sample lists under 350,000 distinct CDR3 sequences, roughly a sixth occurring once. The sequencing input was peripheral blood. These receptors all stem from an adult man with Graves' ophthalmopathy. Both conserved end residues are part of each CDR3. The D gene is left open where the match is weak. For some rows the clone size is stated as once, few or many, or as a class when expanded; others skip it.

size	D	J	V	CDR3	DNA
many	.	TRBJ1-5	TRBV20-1	CSARDRQPQHF	TGCAGTGCTAGAGATCGTCAGCCCCAGCATTTT
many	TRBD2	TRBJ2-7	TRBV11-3	CASSLSSSGRAFEQYF	TGTGCCAGCAGCTTAAGCAGTAGCGGGAGGGCCTTCGAGCAGTACTTC
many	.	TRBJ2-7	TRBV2	CASRRSPGPPYEQYF	TGTGCCAGCAGACGATCCCCGGGCCCCCCCTACGAGCAGTACTTC
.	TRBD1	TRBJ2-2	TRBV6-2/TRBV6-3	CASRTGAAGELFF	TGTGCCAGCAGGACAGGGGCGGCTGGGGAGCTGTTTTTT
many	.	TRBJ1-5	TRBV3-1	CASSQAQPQHF	TGTGCCAGCAGCCAAGCCCAGCCCCAGCATTTT
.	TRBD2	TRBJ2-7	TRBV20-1	CSARGTRDYEQYF	TGCAGTGCTAGAGGGACTAGGGACTACGAGCAGTACTTC
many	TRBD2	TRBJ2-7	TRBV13	CASSPLRGQGGNEQYF	TGTGCCAGCAGCCCCCTCCGTGGGCAGGGAGGGAACGAGCAGTACTTC
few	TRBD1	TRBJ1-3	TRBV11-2	CASSLVAGGDGNAIYF	TGTGCCAGCAGCTTAGTAGCAGGGGGCGATGGAAACGCCATATATTTT
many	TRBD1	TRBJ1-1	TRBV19	CAITPPGGRGITEAFF	TGTGCCATCACCCCGCCCGGGGGCAGGGGGATCACTGAAGCTTTCTTT
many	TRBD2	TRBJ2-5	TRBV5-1	CASTRASGPYQETQYF	TGCGCCAGCACCCGAGCTAGCGGGCCATACCAAGAGACCCAGTACTTC
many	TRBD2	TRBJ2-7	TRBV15	CATSGLAGEEQYF	TGTGCCACCTCTGGACTAGCGGGAGAGGAGCAGTACTTC
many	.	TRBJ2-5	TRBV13	CASSSRYSSLETQYF	TGTGCCAGCAGCTCTAGGTACAGCAGTTTGGAGACCCAGTACTTC
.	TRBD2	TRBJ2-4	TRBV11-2	CASSLETSGRQRAKNIQYF	TGTGCCAGCAGCTTAGAGACTAGCGGGAGGCAAAGAGCCAAAAACATTCAGTACTTC
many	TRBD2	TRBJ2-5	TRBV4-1	CASSRLAGVETQYF	TGCGCCAGCAGTCGACTAGCGGGGGTTGAGACCCAGTACTTC
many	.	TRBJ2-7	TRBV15	CATSRDYPPWEQYF	TGTGCCACCAGCAGAGATTATCCCCCCTGGGAGCAGTACTTC
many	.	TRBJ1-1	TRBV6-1	CASSEYARVNTEAFF	TGTGCCAGCAGTGAATACGCCAGGGTAAACACTGAAGCTTTCTTT
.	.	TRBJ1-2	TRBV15	CATSRVARANYGYTF	TGTGCCACCAGCAGAGTCGCCAGGGCGAACTATGGCTACACCTTC
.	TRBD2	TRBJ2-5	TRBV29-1	CSVDGLSGRAGTQYF	TGCAGCGTTGATGGGCTGAGCGGGAGGGCGGGGACCCAGTACTTC
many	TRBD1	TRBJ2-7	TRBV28	CASSPQDRADEQYF	TGTGCCAGCAGTCCCCAGGACAGGGCTGACGAGCAGTACTTC
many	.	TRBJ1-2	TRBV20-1	CSAVGYTF	TGCAGTGCGGTTGGCTACACCTTC
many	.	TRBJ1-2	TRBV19	CASSGLTGIYYGYTF	TGTGCCAGTAGTGGCTTAACAGGGATTTACTATGGCTACACCTTC
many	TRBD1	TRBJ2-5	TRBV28	CASRGATGVETQYF	TGTGCCAGCAGGGGGGCGACAGGGGTGGAGACCCAGTACTTC
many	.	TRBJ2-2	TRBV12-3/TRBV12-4	CASSLGTGELFF	TGTGCCAGCAGTTTAGGGACCGGGGAGCTGTTTTTT
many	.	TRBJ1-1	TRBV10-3	CAIRDVSTEAFF	TGTGCCATCAGAGATGTTTCGACTGAAGCTTTCTTT
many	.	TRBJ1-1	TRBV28	CASSLPYLGQGSAFF	TGTGCCAGCAGTTTACCCTATCTGGGGCAGGGGTCAGCTTTCTTT
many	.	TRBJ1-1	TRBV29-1	CSGIEFMNTEAFF	TGCAGCGGCATCGAATTTATGAACACTGAAGCTTTCTTT
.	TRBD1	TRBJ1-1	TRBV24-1	CATSESDRDAEALF	TGTGCCACCAGTGAATCTGACAGGGACGCTGAAGCTCTCTTT
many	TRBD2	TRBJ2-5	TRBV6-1	CASSEALLGLAGETQYF	TGTGCCAGCAGTGAAGCGCTTCTGGGACTAGCGGGAGAGACCCAGTACTTC
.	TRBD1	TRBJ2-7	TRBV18	CASSPDRGAGEQYF	TGTGCCAGCTCACCAGACAGGGGGGCAGGCGAGCAGTACTTC
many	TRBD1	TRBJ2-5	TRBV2	CASSPGQAGETQYF	TGTGCCAGCAGTCCCGGACAGGCGGGAGAGACCCAGTACTTC
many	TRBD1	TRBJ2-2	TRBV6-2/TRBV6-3	CASKKGQGGTGELFF	TGTGCCAGCAAAAAGGGACAGGGGGGCACCGGGGAGCTGTTTTTT
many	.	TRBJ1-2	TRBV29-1	CSAAAGGSNYGYTF	TGCAGCGCCGCGGCCGGAGGGTCTAACTATGGCTACACCTTC